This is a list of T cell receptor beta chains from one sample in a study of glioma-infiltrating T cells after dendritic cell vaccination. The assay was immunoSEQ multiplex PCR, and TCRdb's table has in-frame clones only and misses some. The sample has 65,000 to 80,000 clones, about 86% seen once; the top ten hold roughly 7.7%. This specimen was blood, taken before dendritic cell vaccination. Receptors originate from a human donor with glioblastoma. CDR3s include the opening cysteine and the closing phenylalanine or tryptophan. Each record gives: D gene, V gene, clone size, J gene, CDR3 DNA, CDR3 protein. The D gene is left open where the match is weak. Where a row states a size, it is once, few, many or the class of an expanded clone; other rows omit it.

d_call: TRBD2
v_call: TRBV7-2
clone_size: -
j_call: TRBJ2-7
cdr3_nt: TGTGCCAGCAGCACCTACCTAGCGGGGGGGCCAGTCCACGAGCAGTACTTC
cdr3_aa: CASSTYLAGGPVHEQYF

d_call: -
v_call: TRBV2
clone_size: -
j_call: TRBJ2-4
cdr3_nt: TGTGCCAGCAGTGAGGGGGCAACCAAAAACATTCAGTACTTC
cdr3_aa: CASSEGATKNIQYF

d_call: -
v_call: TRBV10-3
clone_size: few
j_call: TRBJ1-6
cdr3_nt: TGTGCCATCAGCGAAGACGGGATCTCTTCACCCCTCCACTTT
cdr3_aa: CAISEDGISSPLHF

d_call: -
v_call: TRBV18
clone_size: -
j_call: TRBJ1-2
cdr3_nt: TGTGCCAGCTCACCTTCGGCCGGGAACGACTATGGCTACACCTTC
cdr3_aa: CASSPSAGNDYGYTF

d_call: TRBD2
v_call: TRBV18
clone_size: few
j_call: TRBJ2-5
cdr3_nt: TGTGCCAGCTCACCACGCCGTGGTAGCGGGGATCCAGGAGAGACCCAGTACTTC
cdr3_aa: CASSPRRGSGDPGETQYF

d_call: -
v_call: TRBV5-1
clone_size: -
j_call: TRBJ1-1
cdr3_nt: TGCGCCAGCAGCCCTTCCCCCGACACTGAAGCTTTCTTT
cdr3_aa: CASSPSPDTEAFF

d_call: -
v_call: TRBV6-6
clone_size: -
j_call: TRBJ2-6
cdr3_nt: TGTGCCAGCAGATACATGAAGCCTGGGGCCAACGTCCTGACTTTC
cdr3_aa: CASRYMKPGANVLTF

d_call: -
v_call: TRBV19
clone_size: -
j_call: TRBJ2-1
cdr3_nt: TGTGCCAGTAGTTTACCTAGAGCTGAGCAGTTCTTC
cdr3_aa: CASSLPRAEQFF

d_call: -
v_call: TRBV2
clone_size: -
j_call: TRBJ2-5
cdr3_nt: TGTGCCAGCAGTCAGGGGGGCCAAGAGACCCAGTACTTC
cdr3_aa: CASSQGGQETQYF

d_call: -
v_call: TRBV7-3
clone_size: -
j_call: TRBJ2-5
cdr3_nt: TGTGCCAGCGCTGCTGGGGGCTTAGAGACCCAGTACTTC
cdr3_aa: CASAAGGLETQYF

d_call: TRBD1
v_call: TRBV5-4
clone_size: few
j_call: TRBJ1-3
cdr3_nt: TGTGCCAGCAGCCAGACAGGGCCTGGAAACACCATATATTTT
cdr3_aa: CASSQTGPGNTIYF

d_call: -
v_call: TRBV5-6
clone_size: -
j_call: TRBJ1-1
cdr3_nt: TGTGCCAGCAGCGCGCGGGTGGGCACTGAAGCTTTCTTT
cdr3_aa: CASSARVGTEAFF

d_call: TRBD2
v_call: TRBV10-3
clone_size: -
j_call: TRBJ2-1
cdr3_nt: TGTGCCATCAGACGAGCGGGGGGCTCCTACAATGAGCAGTTCTTC
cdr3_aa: CAIRRAGGSYNEQFF

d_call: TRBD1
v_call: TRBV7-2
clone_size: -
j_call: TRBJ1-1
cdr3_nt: TGTGCCAGCAGCTTAGTAGGACAGGGCGTCACTGAAGCTTTCTTT
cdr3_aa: CASSLVGQGVTEAFF

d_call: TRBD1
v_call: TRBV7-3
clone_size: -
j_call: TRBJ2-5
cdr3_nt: TGTGCCAGCAGCCCAGGACAGGGTGGGGAGACCCAGTACTTC
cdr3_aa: CASSPGQGGETQYF

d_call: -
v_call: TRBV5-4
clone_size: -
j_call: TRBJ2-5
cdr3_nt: TGTGCCAGCAGCTCCTCACAGAGCCAAGAGACCCAGTACTTC
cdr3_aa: CASSSSQSQETQYF

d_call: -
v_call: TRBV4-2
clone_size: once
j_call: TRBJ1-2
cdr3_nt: TGTGCCAGCAGCCAAGAAAGGAGGGGCTACACCTTC
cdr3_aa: CASSQERRGYTF

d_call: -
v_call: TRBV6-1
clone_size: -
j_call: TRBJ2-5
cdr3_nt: TGTGCCAGCAGTGAAAGGCCAGGGGAAAGCGAAGAGACCCAGTACTTC
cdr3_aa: CASSERPGESEETQYF

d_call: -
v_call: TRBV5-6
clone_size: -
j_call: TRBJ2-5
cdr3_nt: TGTGCCAGCAGCTTGGCCGGGGTCGGCGGCGGAGAGACCCAGTACTTC
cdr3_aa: CASSLAGVGGGETQYF

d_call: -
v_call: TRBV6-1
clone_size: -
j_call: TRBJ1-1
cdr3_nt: TGTGCCAGCGTCTTGAACACTGAAGCTTTCTTT
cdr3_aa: CASVLNTEAFF

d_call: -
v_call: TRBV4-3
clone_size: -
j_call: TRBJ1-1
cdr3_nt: TGCGCCAGCAGCCAAGATCCTCAGGGGAGGGCAACTGAAGCTTTCTTT
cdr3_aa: CASSQDPQGRATEAFF

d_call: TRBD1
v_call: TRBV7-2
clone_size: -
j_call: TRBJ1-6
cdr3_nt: TGTGCCAGCAGCGTTGACCCAGGGGGTGATTCACCCCTCCACTTT
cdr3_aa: CASSVDPGGDSPLHF

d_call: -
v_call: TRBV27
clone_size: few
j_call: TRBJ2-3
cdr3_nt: TGTGCCAGCAGTTTGTTTGCAGACAGCACCATATCAGATACGCAGTATTTT
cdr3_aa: CASSLFADSTISDTQYF

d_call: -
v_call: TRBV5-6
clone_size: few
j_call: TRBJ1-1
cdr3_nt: TGTGCCAGCAGCTTCAACAGGATGAACACTGAAGCTTTCTTT
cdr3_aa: CASSFNRMNTEAFF

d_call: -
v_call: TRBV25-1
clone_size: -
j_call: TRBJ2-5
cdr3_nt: TGTGCCAGCAGTACGGCAGGTACGCTGGAGACCCAGTACTTC
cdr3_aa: CASSTAGTLETQYF

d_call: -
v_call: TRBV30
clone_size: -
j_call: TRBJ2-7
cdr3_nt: TGTGCCTGGGTTCCGAAATGGCGGGACTACGAGCAGTACTTC
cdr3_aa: CAWVPKWRDYEQYF

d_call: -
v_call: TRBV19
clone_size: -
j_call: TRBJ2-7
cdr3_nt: TGTGCCAGTAGTCTCGGGACACGGTACGAGCAGTACTTC
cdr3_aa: CASSLGTRYEQYF

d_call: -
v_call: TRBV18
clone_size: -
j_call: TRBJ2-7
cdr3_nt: TGTGCCAGCTCACCGTATCTTCACGAGCAGTACTTC
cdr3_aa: CASSPYLHEQYF

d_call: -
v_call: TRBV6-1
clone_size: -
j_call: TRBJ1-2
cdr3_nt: TGTGCCAGCAGGGAACAGGGAGGTAGGAACTATGGCTACACCTTC
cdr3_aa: CASREQGGRNYGYTF

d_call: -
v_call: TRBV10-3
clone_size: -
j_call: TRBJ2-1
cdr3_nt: TGTGCCATCCGATCCTTCCGGGGTACCTACAATGAGCAGTTCTTC
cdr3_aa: CAIRSFRGTYNEQFF

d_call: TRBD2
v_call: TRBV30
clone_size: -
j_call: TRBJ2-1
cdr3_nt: TGTGCCTTGAGACTAGCTGTCTACAATGAGCAGTTCTTC
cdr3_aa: CALRLAVYNEQFF

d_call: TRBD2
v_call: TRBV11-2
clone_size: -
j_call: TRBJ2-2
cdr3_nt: TGTGCCAGCAGTTCGACTAGCGGGGGGATGAACACCGGGGAGCTGTTTTTT
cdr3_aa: CASSSTSGGMNTGELFF

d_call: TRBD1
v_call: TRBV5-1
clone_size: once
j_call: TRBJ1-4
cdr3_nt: TGCGCCAGCAGCTTGGCGGACAGGGTTGATTCGAGGGAAAAACTGTTTTTT
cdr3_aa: CASSLADRVDSREKLFF

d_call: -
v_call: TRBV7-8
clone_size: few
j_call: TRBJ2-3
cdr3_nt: TGTGCCAGCAGCCGAGAGGCCCCGGGGAGCACAGATACGCAGTATTTT
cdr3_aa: CASSREAPGSTDTQYF

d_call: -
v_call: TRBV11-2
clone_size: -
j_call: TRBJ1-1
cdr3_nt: TGTGCCAGCAGCTCGCTAGTGAACACTGAAGCTTTCTTT
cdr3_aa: CASSSLVNTEAFF

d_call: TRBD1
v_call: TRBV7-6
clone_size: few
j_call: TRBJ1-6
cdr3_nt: TGTGCCAGCAGCTCAGAGGGGACAGGGCTCTCACCCCTCCACTTT
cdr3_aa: CASSSEGTGLSPLHF

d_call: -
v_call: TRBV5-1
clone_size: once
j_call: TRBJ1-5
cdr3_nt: TGCGCCAGCAGTTTGGACGGAGGAGGCAATCAGCCCCAGCATTTT
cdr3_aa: CASSLDGGGNQPQHF

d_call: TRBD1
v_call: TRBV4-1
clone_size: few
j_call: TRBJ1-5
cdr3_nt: TGCGCCAGCAGCCACTCAGACAGGGGGGATCAGCCCCAGCATTTT
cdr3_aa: CASSHSDRGDQPQHF

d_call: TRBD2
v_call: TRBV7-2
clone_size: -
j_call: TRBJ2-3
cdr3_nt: TGTGCCAGCAGCTTGGCCCTAGCGGGGGGGGCAGATACGCAGTATTTT
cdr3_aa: CASSLALAGGADTQYF

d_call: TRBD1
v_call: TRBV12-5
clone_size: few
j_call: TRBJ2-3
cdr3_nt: TGTGCTAGTGGTTTAATGGGACAGAGTGTAGATACGCAGTATTTT
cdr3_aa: CASGLMGQSVDTQYF

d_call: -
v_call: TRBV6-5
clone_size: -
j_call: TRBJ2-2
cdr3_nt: TGTGCCAGCGGTCAAGGAGGCTCCGGGGAGCTGTTTTTT
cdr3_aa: CASGQGGSGELFF

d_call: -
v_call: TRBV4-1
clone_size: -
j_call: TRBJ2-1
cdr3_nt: TGCGCCAGCAGCCAAGGCGGAAATGTCAATGAGCAGTTCTTC
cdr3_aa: CASSQGGNVNEQFF

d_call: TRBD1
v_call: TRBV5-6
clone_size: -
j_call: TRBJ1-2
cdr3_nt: TGTGCCAGCAGCTGGGGGACAGATAATGGCTACACCTTC
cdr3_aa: CASSWGTDNGYTF

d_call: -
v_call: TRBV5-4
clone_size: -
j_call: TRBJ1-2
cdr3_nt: TGTGCCAGCAGCCCGGGACAAGAGAGCTATGGCTACACCTTC
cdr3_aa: CASSPGQESYGYTF

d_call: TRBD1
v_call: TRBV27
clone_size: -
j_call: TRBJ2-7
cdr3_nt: TGTGCCAGCAGTTTCGGGACAGGGACCTACGAGCAGTACTTC
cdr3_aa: CASSFGTGTYEQYF

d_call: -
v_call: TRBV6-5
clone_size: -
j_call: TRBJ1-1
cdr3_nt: TGTGCCAGCACCAACCCCAGGAACACTGAAGCTTTCTTT
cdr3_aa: CASTNPRNTEAFF

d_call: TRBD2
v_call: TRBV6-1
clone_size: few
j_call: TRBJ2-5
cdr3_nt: TGTGCCAGCAGTGAGGTGGGAGGGGCCAACCGGAGGACCCAGTACTTC
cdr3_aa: CASSEVGGANRRTQYF

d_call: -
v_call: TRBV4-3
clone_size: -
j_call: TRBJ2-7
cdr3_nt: TGCGCCAGCAGCCAAGATAGGGGGACGGAGACCTACGAGCAGTACTTC
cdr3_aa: CASSQDRGTETYEQYF

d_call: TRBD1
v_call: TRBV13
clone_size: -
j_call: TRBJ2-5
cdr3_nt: TGTGCCAGCAGCTTACCGAGACAGGGGGAGACCCAGTACTTC
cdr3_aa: CASSLPRQGETQYF

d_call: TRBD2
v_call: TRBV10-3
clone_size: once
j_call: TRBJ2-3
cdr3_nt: TGTGCCATCAGTGGAAACCCTAGCGGGGTTAGCACAGATACGCAGTATTTT
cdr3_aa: CAISGNPSGVSTDTQYF

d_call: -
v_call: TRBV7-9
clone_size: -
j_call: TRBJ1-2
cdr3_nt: TGTGCCAGCAGCTCGATGGGGGGGAGGGGGGTAATTTCTGACGGCTACACCTTC
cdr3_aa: CASSSMGGRGVISDGYTF

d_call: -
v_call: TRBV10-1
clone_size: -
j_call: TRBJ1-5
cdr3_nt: TGCGCCAGCACGTCCCAGGGCAGGGAAGGTCAGCCCCAGCATTTT
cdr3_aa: CASTSQGREGQPQHF

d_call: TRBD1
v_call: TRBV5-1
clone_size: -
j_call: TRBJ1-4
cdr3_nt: TGCGCCAGCAGCTTGGTCCAGGGGGCGGCTAATGAAAAACTGTTTTTT
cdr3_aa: CASSLVQGAANEKLFF

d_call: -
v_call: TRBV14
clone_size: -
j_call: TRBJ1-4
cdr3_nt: TGTGCCAGCAGCCGCCTCTCAATGGGGGGGGGTTATGAAAAACTGTTTTTT
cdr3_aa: CASSRLSMGGGYEKLFF

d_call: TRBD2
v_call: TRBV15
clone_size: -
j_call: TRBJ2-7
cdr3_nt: TGTGCCACCAGCCTGGCTAGCGGGGGCCCCTACGAGCAGTACTTC
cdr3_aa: CATSLASGGPYEQYF